Detailed here is one T cell receptor (beta chain). Its antigen remains unknown. These data come from a study of cytomegalovirus exposure and HLA in healthy donors. Study background: Most donors, more than 80% of some 400 genotyped, fell in the Caucasian-associated ancestry cluster. General study findings and limits: Clonal expansion was found to be greater in HLA-associated TCR beta chains than in equally common others in a later analysis. Despite most TCR sequences being rare, some public TCRs occurred in many donors.

Primers: 60 Vbeta forward and 13 Jbeta reverse. Sequencing used immunoSEQ multiplex PCR; TCRdb keeps in-frame clones, though not all of them. The sample contains approximately 190,000 clones, around 86% of which appear only once. In germline, CDR1 is SGHTA, CDR2 FQGNSA. The junction had 8 bases not matched to a gene; V was cut back by 5 bases and J by 5 bases. The length of the CDR3 is 15 residues. This sequence was found in a man aged 25-45 years in good health and CMV-seronegative. Sequences were obtained from PBMCs. V and J are TRBV7-2 and TRBJ2-7; 11 nucleotides align to TRBD1. The CDR3 DNA reads as TGTGCCAGCAGCCCTACAGGGACAGGGGGAAACGAGCAGTACTTC. It specifies CASSPTGTGGNEQYF.